These 18 T cell receptor beta chains were sequenced from one sample in a study of blood T cells in healthy people across ages (dated by TCRdb to the mid-2010s). Libraries were prepared through 5' RACE. Instrument used: Illumina HiSeq 2500. A second about 7 to 12 cycle PCR used a sample-barcoded 5' primer and a J-beta primer mix. TCRdb itself trimmed the public reads at Q25 with fastp, ran MiXCR and retained productive beta chains. Identical CDR3 protein sequences are pooled into one entry, listed with their most common genes and DNA. The sample table records around 780,000 distinct CDR3 sequences; about 56% of these occur just once. The top ten constitute 25% to 30% of the sample. The specimen sequenced was blood. These receptors originate from a man aged 35 to 55 in good health.

The CDR3 DNA follows: TGTGCCAGCAGCTTTCCTGGACAGGGCCTCGGGGAGCTGTTTTTT. Its protein is CASSFPGQGLGELFF. The chain uses TRBV5-5 and TRBJ2-2; 8 bases align to TRBD1. Germline assignment: CDR1 SGHKS and CDR2 YYEKEE (reference sequence). CDR3 length: 15 residues. The ends lost 2 bases at V and 7 bases at J; junction bases unmatched: 7.

The chain joins TRBV4-3 to TRBJ1-2; no clear D. V was pared by 0 bases and J by 4 bases, with 15 bases between. In germline, CDR1 is LGHNA, CDR2 YSLEER. The CDR3 covers 16 residues. The CDR3 here is CASSQERQADSYGYTF. DNA for the CDR3: TGCGCCAGCAGCCAAGAGCGGCAGGCAGACTCCTATGGCTACACCTTC.

The chain employs TRBV2 and TRBJ2-7, with 7 bases identical to TRBD1. Germline V gene sequence: CDR1 SNHLY, CDR2 FYNNEI. V was clipped by 10 bases and J by 0 bases; unmatched bases: 9. This CDR3 spans 14 amino acids. CDR3 sequence (DNA): TGTGCCACCCAAATAGGGGGCGCCTCCTACGAGCAGTACTTC. Protein sequence: CATQIGGASYEQYF.

This clonotype was found a few times. The gene calls are TRBV7-3 and TRBJ2-6; 9 bases are a match to TRBD1. Germline CDR1 and CDR2: SGHTA and FQGTGA. J lost 0 bases, V lost 8 bases, and 11 bases had no gene match. This CDR3 spans 18 amino acids. CDR3 protein: CASGIKGQGVSGANVLTF. CDR3 nucleotide sequence: TGTGCCAGCGGTATTAAGGGACAGGGTGTCTCTGGGGCCAACGTCCTGACTTTC.

The chain couples TRBV12-3 or TRBV12-4 to TRBJ2-1; 10 nucleotides match TRBD2. This CDR3 region has 15 residues. The J segment lost 2 bases and the V segment lost 6 bases, leaving 4 bases of the junction unmatched. The CDR3 region has the DNA TGTGCCAGCAGGATGAGCGGGGGGGCCTACAATGAGCAGTTCTTC. Translated, it gives CASRMSGGAYNEQFF.

The chain carries TRBV7-2 and TRBJ2-5; D unclear. CDR3 length equals 15 residues. V was pared by 4 bases and J by 5 bases, with 17 bases between. Germline lookup yields CDR1 SGHTA and CDR2 FQGNSA. CDR3 sequence: CASSWNIGAGETQYF. CDR3 bases: TGTGCCAGCAGCTGGAACATAGGCGCCGGGGAGACCCAGTACTTC. Combining the CDR3 with reference TRBV7-2 and TRBJ2-5 gives the whole variable domain GAGVSQSPSNKVTEKGKDVELRCDPISGHTALYWYRQSLGQGLEFLIYFQGNSAPDKSGLPSDRFSAERTGGSVSTLTIQRTQQEDSAVYLCASSWNIGAGETQYFGPGTRLLVL.

The gene calls are TRBV10-3 and TRBJ2-1, with 12 positions matching TRBD2. Germline CDR1 is ENHRY and CDR2 is SYGVKD. The V gene end was trimmed by 3 bases and the J gene end by 4 bases; junction bases not matched to a gene: 4. The CDR3 has 16 amino acids. CDR3 in amino acids: CAISDGTSGLYNEQFF. The CDR3 region has the DNA TGTGCCATCAGTGACGGGACTAGCGGGTTATACAATGAGCAGTTCTTC.

The gene calls are TRBV25-1 and TRBJ1-5, with TRBD1 matching 9 bases. Unmatched junction bases numbered 5, after V lost 5 bases and J lost 3 bases. The germline V gene encodes CDR1 MGHDK and CDR2 SYGVNS. This CDR3 contains 15 residues. CDR3 nucleotide sequence: TGTGCCAGCAGTCCGGGGACAGGGATCAATCAGCCCCAGCATTTT. Residues: CASSPGTGINQPQHF.

The genes are TRBV7-9 and TRBJ2-5, with D perhaps TRBD1 (7 bases). This CDR3 has 15 amino acids. The ends were cut back, 5 bases at V and 11 bases at J, with 24 bases in the middle. Germline V gene data show CDR1 as SEHNR and CDR2 as FQNEAQ (reference sequence). The CDR3 reads CASSPEGAPGYEQYF. The DNA for the CDR3 is TGTGCCAGCAGCCCGGAGGGGGCCCCCGGCTATGAGCAGTACTTC.

This clonotype was seen a handful of times. V and J are TRBV3-1 and TRBJ2-5, with 8 nucleotides matching TRBD1. Per the germline V gene, CDR1 is LGHDT and CDR2 is YNNKEL (reference sequence). J gave up 5 bases and V 1 base, and 9 bases lay outside the gene matches. The CDR3 totals 16 residues. For the CDR3, the DNA is TGTGCCAGCAGCCAAGCGTTAACAGGGGGTGGGGAGACCCAGTACTTC. This translates into CASSQALTGGGETQYF.

This rearrangement joins TRBV20-1 to TRBJ2-7; 7 bases fit TRBD2. CDR1 and CDR2 from the germline V gene are DFQATT and SNEGSKA (reference sequence). V lost 0 bases to trimming and J lost 5 bases; unmatched junction nucleotides: 16. This CDR3 contains 17 residues. The CDR3 nucleotides read TGCAGTGCTAGAGACCCGGGTGCGGGAGCGTCTTACCACGAGCAGTACTTC. This encodes CSARDPGAGASYHEQYF.

This clonotype was detected a few times. This rearrangement joins TRBV27 to TRBJ2-1; 9 bases agree with TRBD1. Trimming removed 5 bases from V and 4 bases from J; junction bases left unmatched: 6. The germline V gene encodes CDR1 MNHEY and CDR2 SMNVEV (reference sequence). This CDR3 has 15 residues. CDR3 bases: TGTGCCAGCAGTCAGGGACAGGGTAGATACAATGAGCAGTTCTTC. Translated, it gives CASSQGQGRYNEQFF.

The chain has TRBV5-4 and TRBJ2-7, with D possibly TRBD2 on 6 matching bases. The CDR3 runs to 16 residues. Germline V CDR1 and CDR2: SGHNT, YYREEE (reference sequence). V lost 0 bases, J lost 3 bases, and 16 bases lay in between. The CDR3 region has the DNA TGTGCCAGCAGCTTGGGCGGTCGGGGAGGAGACTACGAGCAGTACTTC. The encoded protein is CASSLGGRGGDYEQYF.

The chain recombines TRBV20-1 with TRBJ2-3, with 8 bases aligning to TRBD2. The CDR3 sequence is 16 residues long. Trimming cost V 6 bases and J 1 base; bases outside gene matches: 12. The germline gives CDR1 DFQATT, CDR2 SNEGSKA (reference sequence). This CDR3 is CSAATRGGRRTDTQYF. The DNA for the CDR3 is TGCAGTGCCGCCACCCGGGGGGGCCGTCGCACAGATACGCAGTATTTT.

The chain combines TRBV6-5 with TRBJ2-7; TRBD1 or TRBD2 may be the D gene (5 bases each). The end of the DNA is better explained by TRBJ2-5, so the J call may be wrong. There are 13 residues in the CDR3. Looked up from germline, CDR1 is MNHEY and CDR2 is SVGAGI. The CDR3 protein is CASSGTVGETQYF. CDR3 coding DNA: TGTGCCAGCAGCGGGACCGTCGGAGAGACCCAGTACTTC.

This clonotype was picked up a small number of times. The chain combines TRBV27 with TRBJ2-7; the D gene is possibly TRBD1 (7 bases). CDR3 length: 15 residues. The germline CDR1 and CDR2 sequences are MNHEY and SMNVEV (reference sequence). V lost 5 bases to trimming and J lost 0 bases, with 14 bases between them. The CDR3 DNA is TGTGCCAGCAGTGGGGGGACAGATTTCTCCTACGAGCAGTACTTC. It codes for CASSGGTDFSYEQYF.

This clonotype was seen a few times. This chain connects TRBV3-1 to TRBJ2-5, with a tentative D call TRBD2 (5 bases). V was cut by 2 bases and J by 4 bases, with 14 bases left in between. The CDR3 contains 15 residues. From germline, CDR1 is LGHDT and CDR2 YNNKEL (reference sequence). The CDR3 nucleotides are TGTGCCAGCAGCCAATTACCACCCCGGGGAGAGACCCAGTACTTC. This sequence encodes CASSQLPPRGETQYF.

The genes are TRBV29-1 and TRBJ1-2; D gene uncertain. This CDR3 region has 11 residues. Germline-derived CDR1 and CDR2 are SQVTM and ANQGSEA. Trimming removed 4 bases from V and 5 bases from J, with 8 bases in between. The CDR3 here is CSVGTEYGYTF. The CDR3 nucleotides read TGCAGCGTTGGGACGGAATATGGCTACACCTTC. Filled out from reference TRBV29-1 and TRBJ1-2, the complete variable domain reads SAVISQKPSRDICQRGTSLTIQCQVDSQVTMMFWYRQQPGQSLTLIATANQGSEATYESGFVIDKFPISRPNLTFSTLTVSNMSPEDSSIYLCSVGTEYGYTFGSGTRLTVV.